What follows is one TCR beta chain and its context. TCRdb reprocessed the 5' RACE reads, with one entry per CDR3 protein and no DNA. This sample's table reports roughly 320,000 distinct CDR3 sequences. This entry is derived from a study of monozygotic twins with inflammatory bowel disease. CDR1 is KGHSH, CDR2 LQKENI, per germline. CDR3 length: 15 amino acids. This clonotype originated in a human donor with ulcerative colitis or Crohn's disease, or a healthy co-twin of an affected twin (not recorded which). Sequencing input: blood. This chain uses TRBV18 with TRBJ2-7; the TCRdb call, TRBD2, lacks DNA for checking. The CDR3 sequence is CASSPEAVRSYEQYF.